One and the same sample provided the 16 T cell receptor beta chains below, sequenced in a study of T-cell reconstitution after alpha-beta-depleted transplantation in children. Preparation of the TCRbeta library involved a method that used unique molecular identifiers. TCRdb re-called the PCR reads through MiXCR, storing one row per CDR3 protein. The sample lists some 840,000 distinct CDR3 sequences; approximately 15% were seen once. The source material was PBMCs, mostly from graft donor cells, sampled 360 days after TCRalphabeta/CD19-depleted stem cell transplant. Receptors originate from a male patient younger than 18 who had a stem cell transplant for acute lymphoblastic leukemia, so the T cells may come from the graft donor.

This rearrangement joins TRBV7-9 to TRBJ2-2; D not certain. The V end lost 8 bases, the J end lost 4 bases, and 8 bases lay between the germline ends. This CDR3 is 12 amino acids long. Germline-derived CDR1 and CDR2 are SEHNR and FQNEAQ (reference sequence). This chain's CDR3 is CASVWATGELFF. CDR3 in DNA: TGTGCCAGCGTGTGGGCCACCGGGGAGCTGTTTTTT.

This chain uses TRBV5-1 with TRBJ2-7, with D maybe TRBD2 (6 bases). Germline CDR1 is SGHRS and CDR2 is YFSETQ. The CDR3 runs to 17 residues. V was cut by 4 bases and J by 0 bases, with 20 bases left in between. CDR3 amino acids: CASSPHLGTLSSYEQYF. The CDR3 DNA reads as TGCGCCAGCAGCCCACACCTCGGGACTCTTAGCTCCTACGAGCAGTACTTC.

The chain joins TRBV5-1 to TRBJ2-3; 13 nucleotides match TRBD2. With 3 bases clipped from V and 4 bases from J, the junction kept 11 bases outside the gene matches. Germline V gives CDR1 SGHRS, CDR2 YFSETQ. CDR3 size: 18 residues. For the CDR3, the DNA is TGCGCCAGCAGCTCCGGACAGGGACTAGCGGGACCAGCAGATACGCAGTATTTT. Protein: CASSSGQGLAGPADTQYF.

In its sample, this clonotype was seen a few times. This chain joins TRBV11-1 and TRBJ2-7, with TRBD2 matching over 9 bases. After removal of 5 bases from V and 7 bases from J, the junction contained 9 bases not matched to a gene. Germline CDR1 is SGHAT and CDR2 is FQDESV (reference sequence). CDR3 length: 14 amino acids. The CDR3, as DNA: TGTGCCAGCAGCCCATCTGGACTAGCGCGGGAGCAGTACTTC. This translates into CASSPSGLAREQYF.

This clonotype came up a few times. The rearrangement joins TRBV20-1 to TRBJ1-3; perhaps TRBD1 as D (6 bases). The CDR3 consists of 16 residues. CDR1 DFQATT and CDR2 SNEGSKA come from the germline V gene (reference sequence). Trimming cost V 0 bases and J 0 bases, with 12 bases left between them. In DNA, the CDR3 is TGCAGTGCTAGAGACGGACAGATGAGCTCTGGAAACACCATATATTTT. Amino acids: CSARDGQMSSGNTIYF.

The chain uses TRBV10-3 and TRBJ1-5, with D unclear. Germline assignment: CDR1 ENHRY and CDR2 SYGVKD. The CDR3 is made up of 15 amino acids. Trimming shortened V by 2 bases and J by 3 bases, and 11 bases separated the two germline ends. The CDR3 bases are TGTGCCATCAGTGAGGGGAGGATGGCCAATCAGCCCCAGCATTTT. This translates into CAISEGRMANQPQHF.

The chain combines TRBV14 with TRBJ1-2; no definite D call. This CDR3 spans 14 amino acids. Germline V gene sequence: CDR1 SGHDN, CDR2 FVKESK. V gave up 3 bases and J gave up 0 bases, with 8 bases separating them. CDR3 nucleotides: TGTGCCAGCAGCCAGGAGACTGCTAACTATGGCTACACCTTC. It encodes CASSQETANYGYTF.

This clonotype has a handful of counts. The junction and the germline gene differ at one end; a read error may be behind it. CDR3 sequence (DNA): TGTGCCAGCATCGCCCGACAGGGTCTTTCCTCCGAGCAGTACTTC. Protein: CASIARQGLSSEQYF. This sequence joins TRBV6-1 and TRBJ2-7; 7 bases align to TRBD1. Per the germline V gene, CDR1 is MNHNS and CDR2 is SASEGT. The CDR3 extends over 15 amino acids.

This clonotype was detected only a few times. The V and J genes are TRBV20-1 and TRBJ1-4; D uncertain. V was cut by 0 bases and J by 0 bases, with 11 bases left in between. This CDR3 spans 16 amino acids. Germline CDR1 reads DFQATT; CDR2 reads SNEGSKA (reference sequence). CDR3 DNA: TGCAGTGCTAGAGATGGGGAGCAAGCAACTAATGAAAAACTGTTTTTT. Translated, it gives CSARDGEQATNEKLFF.

The rearrangement links TRBV18 to TRBJ2-7; D possibly matches TRBD1 or TRBD2 (5 bases each). Trimming left V 3 bases short and J 4 bases short, with 22 bases between. There are 17 residues in the CDR3. The V gene's germline CDR1 is KGHSH and CDR2 LQKENI. The chain's CDR3 is CASSPSGLLAGLYEQYF. The CDR3 DNA reads as TGTGCCAGCTCACCGTCGGGGCTTTTGGCAGGTTTGTACGAGCAGTACTTC. Full variable domain (remainder filled in from reference TRBV18 and TRBJ2-7): NAGVMQNPRHLVRRRGQEARLRCSPMKGHSHVYWYRQLPEEGLKFMVYLQKENIIDESGMPKERFSAEFPKEGPSILRIQQVVRGDSAAYFCASSPSGLLAGLYEQYFGPGTRLTVT.

In its sample, this clonotype was seen a few times. The chain links TRBV28 to TRBJ2-5, with 9 bases matching TRBD2. The germline gives CDR1 MDHEN, CDR2 SYDVKM. V gave up 2 bases and J gave up 1 base; unmatched junction bases: 8. The CDR3 runs to 17 residues. The DNA for the CDR3 is TGTGCCAGCAGTTTAGGGCTAGCGGGAATAGTCCAAGAGACCCAGTACTTC. It is translated as CASSLGLAGIVQETQYF.

The count of this clonotype is one. This chain connects TRBV4-1 to TRBJ2-7; D tentatively fits TRBD1 or TRBD2 (5 bases each). Germline-derived CDR1 and CDR2 are MGHRA and YSYEKL. Trimming removed 1 base at V and 2 bases at J, with 21 bases between. CDR3 length: 18 amino acids. The CDR3 DNA is TGCGCCAGCAGCCAAGGGGGACGAGGGAGAGCGGAGACCTACGAGCAGTACTTC. Encoded protein: CASSQGGRGRAETYEQYF.

This clonotype was recorded a few times. The CDR3 spells CATSTSGTGLSYEQYF. CDR3 DNA sequence: TGTGCCACCAGCACGAGTGGGACAGGCCTTTCCTACGAGCAGTACTTC. The V gene is TRBV15, the J gene TRBJ2-7; 8 bases agree with TRBD1. Looked up from germline, CDR1 is LNHNV and CDR2 is YYDKDF (reference sequence). The CDR3 is made up of 16 amino acids. The V and J ends lost 4 bases and 1 base, in that order; junction bases with no gene match: 9.

This clonotype was seen a handful of times. The chain joins TRBV10-1 to TRBJ2-3, with D perhaps matching TRBD2 (6 bases). Germline assignment: CDR1 WNHNN and CDR2 SYGVQD (reference sequence). Trimming left V 6 bases short and J 4 bases short, with 20 bases between. The CDR3 runs to 16 residues. CDR3 region: CASSDVRGRASDTQYF. CDR3 DNA sequence: TGCGCCAGCAGCGACGTTCGGGGGAGAGCATCAGATACGCAGTATTTT.

In this sample, this clonotype turned up a few times. The chain has TRBV7-7 and TRBJ2-2, with D possibly TRBD2 on 6 matching bases. The CDR3 is 13 amino acids. V lost 6 bases, J lost 7 bases, and 12 bases lay in between. Germline CDR1 is SSHAT and CDR2 is FNYEAQ (reference sequence). DNA of the CDR3: TGTGCCAGCAGGACCGGGACTCTCGGGGAGCTGTTTTTT. The encoded protein is CASRTGTLGELFF.

There are a few counts of this clonotype. The genes are TRBV27 and TRBJ1-2; D is unclear. This CDR3 has 16 amino acids. Germline loops: CDR1 MNHEY, CDR2 SMNVEV (reference sequence). The germline V and J ends were trimmed by 0 bases and 4 bases, with 15 bases remaining between them. In DNA, the CDR3 is TGTGCCAGCAGTTTATCACCCCTGGGCAGCCTCTATGGCTACACCTTC. This codes for CASSLSPLGSLYGYTF.